This record covers a single T cell receptor (beta chain). Its target is not known. V shed 3 bases and J 0 bases; nucleotides not matched to a gene: 8. The CDR3 covers 16 residues. CDR1 is KGHSH and CDR2 is LQKENI in the germline V gene. Method: immunoSEQ multiplex PCR; TCRdb's copy keeps in-frame clones and lacks some. The repertoire holds approximately 87,000 clones, with about 90% as singletons. This record comes from a study of OX40 agonist ivuxolimab in advanced cancers. Overall study: The group had a mean age of 60 years, ranged from about 20 to 79, and was roughly 80% male. Study results and limitations: CD4+ and CD8+ blood T cells expanded clonally by week 6 at 0.1 to 3.0 mg/kg.

Blood draws occurred at baseline, cycle 4 day 1, and cycle 7 day 1. The genes are TRBV18 and TRBJ2-7; the match to TRBD2 covers 7 bases. Sequences were derived from CD4+ or CD8+ T cells sorted from blood, sampled in a trial of the OX40 agonist ivuxolimab. The sequence came from an adult with an advanced solid tumor such as melanoma, head and neck, liver or kidney cancer. The CDR3 region is CASSPRLADSSYEQYF. Here the CDR3 DNA reads TGTGCCAGCTCACCCAGACTAGCAGACAGCTCCTACGAGCAGTACTTC. The whole variable domain, remainder taken from reference TRBV18 and TRBJ2-7, is NAGVMQNPRHLVRRRGQEARLRCSPMKGHSHVYWYRQLPEEGLKFMVYLQKENIIDESGMPKERFSAEFPKEGPSILRIQQVVRGDSAAYFCASSPRLADSSYEQYFGPGTRLTVT.